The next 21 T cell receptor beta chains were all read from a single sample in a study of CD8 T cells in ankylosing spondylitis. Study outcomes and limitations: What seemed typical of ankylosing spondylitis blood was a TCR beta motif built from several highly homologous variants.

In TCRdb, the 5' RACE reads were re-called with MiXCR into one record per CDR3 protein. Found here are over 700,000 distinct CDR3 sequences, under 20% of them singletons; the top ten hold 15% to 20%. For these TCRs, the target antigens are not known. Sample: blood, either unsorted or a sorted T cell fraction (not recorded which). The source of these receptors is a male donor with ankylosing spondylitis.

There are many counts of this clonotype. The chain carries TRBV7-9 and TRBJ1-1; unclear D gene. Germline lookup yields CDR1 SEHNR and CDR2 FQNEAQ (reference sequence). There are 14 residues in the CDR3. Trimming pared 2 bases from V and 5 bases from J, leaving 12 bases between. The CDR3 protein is CASSLTGPVTEAFF. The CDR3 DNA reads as TGTGCCAGCAGCTTAACCGGGCCGGTTACTGAAGCTTTCTTT.

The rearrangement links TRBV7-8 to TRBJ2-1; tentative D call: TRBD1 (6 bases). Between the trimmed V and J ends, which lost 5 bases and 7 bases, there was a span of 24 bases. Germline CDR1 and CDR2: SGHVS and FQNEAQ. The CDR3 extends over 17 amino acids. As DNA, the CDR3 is TGTGCCAGCAGCCCGTTCGGAGTAGGGACATTTGTGAATGAGCAGTTCTTC. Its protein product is CASSPFGVGTFVNEQFF. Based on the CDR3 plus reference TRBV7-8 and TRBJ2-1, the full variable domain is GAGVSQSPRYKVAKRGQDVALRCDPISGHVSLFWYQQALGQGPEFLTYFQNEAQLDKSGLPSDRFFAERPEGSVSTLKIQRTQQEDSAVYLCASSPFGVGTFVNEQFFGPGTRLTVL.

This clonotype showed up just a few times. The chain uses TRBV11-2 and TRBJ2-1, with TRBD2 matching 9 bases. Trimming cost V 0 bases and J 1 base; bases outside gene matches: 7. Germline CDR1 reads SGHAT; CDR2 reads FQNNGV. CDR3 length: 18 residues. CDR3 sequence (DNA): TGTGCCAGCAGCTTAGAGGGACTAGCAAGATCGTCCTACAATGAGCAGTTCTTC. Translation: CASSLEGLARSSYNEQFF.

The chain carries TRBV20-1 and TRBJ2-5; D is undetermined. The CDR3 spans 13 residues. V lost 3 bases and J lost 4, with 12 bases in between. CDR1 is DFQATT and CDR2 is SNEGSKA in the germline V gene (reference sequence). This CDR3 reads CSARVGFGETQYF. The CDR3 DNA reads TGCAGTGCTAGGGTCGGGTTTGGAGAGACCCAGTACTTC.

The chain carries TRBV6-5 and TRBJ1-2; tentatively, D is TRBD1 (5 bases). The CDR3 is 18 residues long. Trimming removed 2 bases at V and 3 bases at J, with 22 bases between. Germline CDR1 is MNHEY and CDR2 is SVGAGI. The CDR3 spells CASSYGTGARRSDYGYTF. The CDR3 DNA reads TGTGCCAGCAGTTACGGGACGGGAGCGAGAAGGAGTGACTATGGCTACACCTTC.

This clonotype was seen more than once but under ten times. The CDR3 loop is CASSPNSDSGNTIYF. CDR3 in DNA: TGTGCCAGCAGCCCAAACAGTGACTCTGGAAACACCATATATTTT. V gene TRBV7-2 combines with J gene TRBJ1-3; D is unclear. V was shortened by 5 bases and J by 0 bases, with 11 bases between the two germline ends. From germline, CDR1 is SGHTA and CDR2 FQGNSA. The CDR3 covers 15 residues.

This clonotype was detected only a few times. The CDR3 DNA is TGTGCCATCAGTGATTCGCGGGGAACCTACGAGCAGTACTTC. Protein sequence: CAISDSRGTYEQYF. This rearrangement joins TRBV10-3 to TRBJ2-7, with a weak D call TRBD2 (6 bases). Between the trimmed V and J ends, which lost 3 bases and 2 bases, there was a span of 11 bases. Germline CDR1 is ENHRY and CDR2 is SYGVKD. There are 14 residues in the CDR3.

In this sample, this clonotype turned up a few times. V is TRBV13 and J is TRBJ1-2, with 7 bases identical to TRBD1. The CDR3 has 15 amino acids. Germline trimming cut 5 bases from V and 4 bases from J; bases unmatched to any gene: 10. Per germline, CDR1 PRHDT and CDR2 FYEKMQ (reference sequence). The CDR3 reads CASSPGTAVPYGYTF. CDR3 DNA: TGTGCCAGCAGCCCCGGGACAGCCGTTCCCTATGGCTACACCTTC.

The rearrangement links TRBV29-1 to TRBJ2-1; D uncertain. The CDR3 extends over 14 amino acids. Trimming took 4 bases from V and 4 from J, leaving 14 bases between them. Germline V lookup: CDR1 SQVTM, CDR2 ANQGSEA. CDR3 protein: CSVGLPRRYNEQFF. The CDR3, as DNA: TGCAGCGTTGGACTCCCCCGACGGTACAATGAGCAGTTCTTC.

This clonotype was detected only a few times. The DNA of the CDR3 is TGCGCCAGCAGCTACAGGGGTCTGGGGGATGAGCAGTTCTTC. Protein sequence: CASSYRGLGDEQFF. V is TRBV5-1 and J is TRBJ2-1; 7 bases are a match to TRBD1. CDR3 length: 14 amino acids. Per the germline V gene, CDR1 is SGHRS and CDR2 is YFSETQ. The J segment lost 8 bases and the V segment lost 3 bases, leaving 8 bases of the junction unmatched.

The CDR3 loop reads CASSETGWRTEKLFF. In DNA form, the CDR3 reads TGTGCCAGCAGCGAGACAGGGTGGCGTACTGAAAAACTGTTTTTT. The chain carries TRBV7-8 and TRBJ1-4; the match to TRBD1 covers 7 bases. Germline V gene lookup returns CDR1 SGHVS and CDR2 FQNEAQ. This CDR3 is built from 15 residues. The V gene end was trimmed by 5 bases and the J gene end by 7 bases; junction bases not matched to a gene: 10.

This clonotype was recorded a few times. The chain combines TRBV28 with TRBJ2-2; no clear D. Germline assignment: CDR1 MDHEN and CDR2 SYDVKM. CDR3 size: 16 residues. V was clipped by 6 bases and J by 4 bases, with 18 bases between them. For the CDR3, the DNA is TGTGCCAGCAGCCTAAAGGGTCCCCCACGCACCGGGGAGCTGTTTTTT. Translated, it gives CASSLKGPPRTGELFF.

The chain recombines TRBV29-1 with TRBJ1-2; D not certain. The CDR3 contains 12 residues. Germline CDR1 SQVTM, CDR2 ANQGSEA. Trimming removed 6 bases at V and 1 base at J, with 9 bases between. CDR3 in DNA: TGCAGCGTACTACTCGATAACTATGGCTACACCTTC. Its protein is CSVLLDNYGYTF.

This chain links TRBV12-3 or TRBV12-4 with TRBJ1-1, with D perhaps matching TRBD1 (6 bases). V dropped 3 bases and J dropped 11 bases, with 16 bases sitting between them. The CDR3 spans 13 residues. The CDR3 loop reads CASSFRGGDWAFF. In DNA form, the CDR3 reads TGTGCCAGCAGTTTCAGAGGGGGGGATTGGGCTTTCTTT.

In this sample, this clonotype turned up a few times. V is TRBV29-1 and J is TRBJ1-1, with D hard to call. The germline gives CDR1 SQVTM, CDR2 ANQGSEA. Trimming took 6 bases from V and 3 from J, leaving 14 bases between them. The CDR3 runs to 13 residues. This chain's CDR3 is CSVEVGWDTEAFF. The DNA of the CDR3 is TGCAGCGTCGAGGTAGGGTGGGACACTGAAGCTTTCTTT.

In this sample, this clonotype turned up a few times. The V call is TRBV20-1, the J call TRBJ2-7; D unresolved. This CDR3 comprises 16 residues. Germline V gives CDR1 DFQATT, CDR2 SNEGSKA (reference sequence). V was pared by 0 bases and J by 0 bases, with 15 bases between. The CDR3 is CSARDQSLTFSYEQYF. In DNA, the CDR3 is TGCAGTGCTAGAGATCAAAGTCTCACGTTCTCCTACGAGCAGTACTTC.

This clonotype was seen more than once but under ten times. The CDR3 spells CASSETGPPETQYF. The DNA of the CDR3 is TGCGCCAGCAGCGAGACAGGGCCCCCAGAGACCCAGTACTTC. This sequence joins TRBV5-1 and TRBJ2-5, with TRBD1 identical over 7 bases. J lost 4 bases, V lost 4 bases, and 7 bases had no gene match. The CDR3 is made up of 14 amino acids. The germline V gene has CDR1 SGHRS and CDR2 YFSETQ.

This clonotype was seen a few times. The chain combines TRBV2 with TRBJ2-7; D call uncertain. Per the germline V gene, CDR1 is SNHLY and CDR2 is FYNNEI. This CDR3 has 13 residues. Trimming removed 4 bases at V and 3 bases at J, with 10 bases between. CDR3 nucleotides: TGTGCCAGCAGTGGGGATGACGGCTACGAGCAGTACTTC. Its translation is CASSGDDGYEQYF.

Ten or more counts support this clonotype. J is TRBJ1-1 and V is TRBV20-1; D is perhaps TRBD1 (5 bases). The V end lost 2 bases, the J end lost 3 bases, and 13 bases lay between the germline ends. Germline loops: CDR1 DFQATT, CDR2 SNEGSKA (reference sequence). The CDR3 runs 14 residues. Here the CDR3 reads CSARLPGRDTEAFF. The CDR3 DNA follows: TGCAGTGCTAGATTGCCAGGGAGGGACACTGAAGCTTTCTTT.

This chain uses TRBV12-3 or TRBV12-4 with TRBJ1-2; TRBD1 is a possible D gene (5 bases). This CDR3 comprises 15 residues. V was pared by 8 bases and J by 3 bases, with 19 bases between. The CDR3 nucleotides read TGTGCCAGCGCTCTCGGGGCCAGTGGCTACTATGGCTACACCTTC. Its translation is CASALGASGYYGYTF.

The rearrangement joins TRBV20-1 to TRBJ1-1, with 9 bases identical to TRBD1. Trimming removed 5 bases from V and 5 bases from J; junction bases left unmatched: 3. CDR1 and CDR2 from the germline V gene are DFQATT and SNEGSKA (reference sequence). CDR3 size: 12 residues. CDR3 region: CSAGTGLTEAFF. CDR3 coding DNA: TGCAGTGCTGGGACAGGGCTTACTGAAGCTTTCTTT.